Listed below are T cell receptor beta chains from one sample, sequenced in a study of blood T cell repertoires in COVID-19. Sequencing used immunoSEQ multiplex PCR; TCRdb keeps in-frame clones, though not all of them. This sample carries fewer than 350,000 clones, 80% to 90% of them seen once, and the ten largest clones take approximately 4.4%. The sample was PBMCs or T cells enriched from blood (not recorded which). These receptors all come from a woman in her thirties or forties with acute COVID-19. Both conserved end residues are part of each CDR3. The order of the fields is clone size, D gene, J gene, V gene, CDR3 protein, CDR3 DNA. D genes are given only for firm matches. For some rows the clone size is stated as once, few or many, or as a class when expanded; others skip it.

abundance: NA; d_gene: NA; j_gene: TRBJ2-7; v_gene: TRBV19; CDR3aa: CASTPGADRYEQYF; CDR3nt: TGTGCCAGTACTCCAGGGGCTGATCGCTACGAGCAGTACTTC
abundance: NA; d_gene: TRBD1; j_gene: TRBJ1-5; v_gene: TRBV3-1/TRBV3-2; CDR3aa: CASSSGTGANQPQHF; CDR3nt: TGTGCCAGCAGCTCCGGGACAGGGGCGAATCAGCCCCAGCATTTT
abundance: NA; d_gene: TRBD1; j_gene: TRBJ1-6; v_gene: TRBV19; CDR3aa: CASTRTGASSPLHF; CDR3nt: TGTGCCAGTACCAGGACAGGGGCTAGTTCACCCCTCCACTTT
abundance: NA; d_gene: TRBD2; j_gene: TRBJ2-3; v_gene: TRBV7-2; CDR3aa: CASSLAAGDRDTQYF; CDR3nt: TGTGCCAGCAGCTTAGCAGCGGGGGATAGGGATACGCAGTATTTT
abundance: once; d_gene: TRBD1; j_gene: TRBJ1-4; v_gene: TRBV5-6; CDR3aa: CASSARTGGGGKLFF; CDR3nt: TGTGCCAGCAGCGCACGGACAGGGGGCGGAGGAAAACTGTTTTTT
abundance: NA; d_gene: NA; j_gene: TRBJ2-5; v_gene: TRBV19; CDR3aa: CASSRRQFQETQYF; CDR3nt: TGTGCCAGTAGCCGCCGACAGTTCCAAGAGACCCAGTACTTC
abundance: once; d_gene: NA; j_gene: TRBJ2-7; v_gene: TRBV7-9; CDR3aa: CASSLAEMGGQYF; CDR3nt: TGTGCCAGCAGCTTAGCCGAAATGGGGGGGCAGTACTTC
abundance: NA; d_gene: NA; j_gene: TRBJ2-1; v_gene: TRBV7-9; CDR3aa: CASLVSVSSYNEQFF; CDR3nt: TGTGCCAGCCTCGTTTCGGTGAGCTCCTACAATGAGCAGTTCTTC
abundance: NA; d_gene: NA; j_gene: TRBJ2-1; v_gene: TRBV10-3; CDR3aa: CAITPGQRGDNEQFF; CDR3nt: TGTGCCATCACCCCTGGACAGCGGGGAGACAATGAGCAGTTCTTC
abundance: NA; d_gene: TRBD2; j_gene: TRBJ2-1; v_gene: TRBV24-1; CDR3aa: CATSGVASGRLSYNEQFF; CDR3nt: TGTGCCACCAGTGGCGTTGCTAGCGGGAGGCTTAGTTACAATGAGCAGTTCTTC
abundance: NA; d_gene: NA; j_gene: TRBJ2-5; v_gene: TRBV4-1; CDR3aa: CASSQGSAPTQYF; CDR3nt: TGCGCCAGCAGCCAAGGTAGCGCCCCGACCCAGTACTTC
abundance: NA; d_gene: NA; j_gene: TRBJ1-2; v_gene: TRBV5-8; CDR3aa: CASSPGYNYGYTF; CDR3nt: TGTGCCAGCAGTCCAGGGTACAACTATGGCTACACCTTC
abundance: NA; d_gene: TRBD1; j_gene: TRBJ2-7; v_gene: TRBV5-1; CDR3aa: CASSLTGALYEQYF; CDR3nt: TGCGCCAGCAGCCTGACAGGGGCTTTGTACGAGCAGTACTTC
abundance: NA; d_gene: TRBD1; j_gene: TRBJ2-5; v_gene: TRBV6-5; CDR3aa: CASSDDRGRETQYF; CDR3nt: TGTGCCAGCAGCGACGACAGGGGCCGGGAGACCCAGTACTTC
abundance: NA; d_gene: NA; j_gene: TRBJ1-5; v_gene: TRBV12-2; CDR3aa: CASRFPRFDSLDYNQPQHF; CDR3nt: TGTGCAAGTCGCTTCCCCCGGTTCGACAGTTTAGATTACAATCAGCCCCAGCATTTT
abundance: once; d_gene: NA; j_gene: TRBJ2-1; v_gene: TRBV11-2; CDR3aa: CASSLDGQQTREQFF; CDR3nt: TGTGCCAGCAGCTTAGATGGGCAACAGACCCGGGAGCAGTTCTTC
abundance: NA; d_gene: TRBD2; j_gene: TRBJ2-1; v_gene: TRBV28; CDR3aa: CASSSPPRTSLSYNEQFF; CDR3nt: TGTGCCAGCAGTTCCCCCCCCCGGACTAGCCTCTCCTACAATGAGCAGTTCTTC
abundance: NA; d_gene: NA; j_gene: TRBJ2-3; v_gene: TRBV2; CDR3aa: CATTNGQSTDTQYF; CDR3nt: TGTGCCACCACGAATGGGCAGAGCACAGATACGCAGTATTTT
abundance: NA; d_gene: NA; j_gene: TRBJ2-5; v_gene: TRBV12-2; CDR3aa: CASRLVRLAGGPRETQYF; CDR3nt: TGTGCAAGTCGCTTAGTTCGGCTAGCGGGGGGGCCGAGAGAGACCCAGTACTTC
abundance: NA; d_gene: NA; j_gene: TRBJ2-1; v_gene: TRBV9; CDR3aa: CASSVDSGSYNEQFF; CDR3nt: TGTGCCAGCAGCGTAGATTCGGGGTCTTACAATGAGCAGTTCTTC
abundance: NA; d_gene: TRBD1; j_gene: TRBJ2-3; v_gene: TRBV14; CDR3aa: CASSQRTGLITDTQYF; CDR3nt: TGTGCCAGCAGCCAGCGGACAGGGTTGATCACAGATACGCAGTATTTT
abundance: NA; d_gene: TRBD2; j_gene: TRBJ2-7; v_gene: TRBV6-5; CDR3aa: CASSYSGLAGSYEQYF; CDR3nt: TGTGCCAGCAGTTACTCGGGGTTAGCGGGCTCCTACGAGCAGTACTTC
abundance: NA; d_gene: TRBD2; j_gene: TRBJ2-7; v_gene: TRBV4-2; CDR3aa: CASSQKTSGDAYEQYF; CDR3nt: TGTGCCAGCAGCCAAAAGACTAGCGGGGATGCCTACGAGCAGTACTTC
abundance: NA; d_gene: TRBD2; j_gene: TRBJ2-5; v_gene: TRBV4-2; CDR3aa: CASSRGTSGEQETQYF; CDR3nt: TGTGCCAGCAGCCGAGGGACTAGCGGGGAACAAGAGACCCAGTACTTC
abundance: NA; d_gene: NA; j_gene: TRBJ2-1; v_gene: TRBV5-1; CDR3aa: CASSLPSGGGARNEQFF; CDR3nt: TGCGCCAGCAGCTTGCCCAGCGGAGGGGGGGCCCGCAATGAGCAGTTCTTC
abundance: NA; d_gene: TRBD1; j_gene: TRBJ2-7; v_gene: TRBV19; CDR3aa: CASSFQTGQVSYEQYF; CDR3nt: TGTGCCAGTAGTTTCCAAACGGGACAGGTCTCCTACGAGCAGTACTTC
abundance: NA; d_gene: NA; j_gene: TRBJ1-1; v_gene: TRBV28; CDR3aa: CASSLSPSMNTEAFF; CDR3nt: TGTGCCAGCAGTTTATCCCCATCAATGAACACTGAAGCTTTCTTT